Shown below are 7 T cell receptor beta chains from a single sample sequenced in a study of T cells after yellow fever vaccination. TCRdb ran MiXCR on the 5' RACE reads and lists one entry per CDR3 protein. The sample records approximately 330,000 distinct CDR3 sequences, approximately 4% being singletons. The material sequenced was PBMCs, taken 5 days after the yellow fever booster vaccination. The receptors were sampled from a man aged 18 to 30 who received the YFV17D yellow fever vaccine.

The CDR3 DNA follows: TGCAGCGGAACAGGGGGCTCAGGGGAGCTGTTTTTT. The encoded protein is CSGTGGSGELFF. The chain uses TRBV20-1 and TRBJ2-2; TRBD1 matches at 9 bases. Germline assignment: CDR1 DFQATT and CDR2 SNEGSKA (reference sequence). There are 12 residues in the CDR3.

The chain carries TRBV24-1 and TRBJ2-1, with D possibly matching TRBD1 (6 bases). The ends were cut back, 5 bases at V and 3 bases at J, with 10 bases in the middle. CDR3 length: 14 amino acids. Looked up from germline, CDR1 is KGHDR and CDR2 is SFDVKD. The CDR3 spells CATSAPDSYNEQFF. The CDR3 DNA is TGTGCCACCAGTGCCCCGGACAGCTACAATGAGCAGTTCTTC.

The chain carries TRBV10-1 and TRBJ2-5; perhaps D is TRBD1 or TRBD2 (6 bases each). Looked up from germline, CDR1 is WNHNN and CDR2 is SYGVQD (reference sequence). This CDR3 has 14 amino acids. The V gene lost 0 bases and the J gene lost 5 bases, with 10 bases spanning the gap. This chain's CDR3 is CASSESGGGETQYF. Written as DNA, the CDR3 is TGCGCCAGCAGTGAGTCGGGGGGCGGTGAGACCCAGTACTTC.

In its sample, this clonotype was seen many times. This rearrangement joins TRBV7-9 to TRBJ1-2; D call uncertain. V was trimmed by 1 base and J by 4 bases, leaving 13 bases between them. Germline V gene lookup returns CDR1 SEHNR and CDR2 FQNEAQ (reference sequence). This CDR3 is 15 amino acids long. The CDR3 region has the DNA TGTGCCAGCAGCTTAGTCAGGCAGTTGGCCTATGGCTACACCTTC. Translated: CASSLVRQLAYGYTF. Full variable domain (outside the CDR3, taken from reference TRBV7-9 and TRBJ1-2): DTGVSQNPRHKITKRGQNVTFRCDPISEHNRLYWYRQTLGQGPEFLTYFQNEAQLEKSRLLSDRFSAERPKGSFSTLEIQRTEQGDSAMYLCASSLVRQLAYGYTFGSGTRLTVV.

V gene TRBV5-1 combines with J gene TRBJ2-2; D call uncertain. Trimming shortened V by 2 bases and J by 6 bases, and 8 bases separated the two germline ends. The CDR3 contains 13 residues. Germline V gene data show CDR1 as SGHRS and CDR2 as YFSETQ. The CDR3 DNA is TGCGCCAGCAGCTTAGGCCGGTCCGGGGAGCTGTTTTTT. Translation gives CASSLGRSGELFF.

This clonotype was detected many times. CDR3 sequence reads: CASRGVYSNQPQHF. The CDR3 coding sequence is TGTGCCAGCAGGGGTGTCTATAGCAATCAGCCCCAGCATTTT. The chain has TRBV12-3 or TRBV12-4 and TRBJ1-5; D ambiguous. The V end lost 6 bases, the J end lost 0 bases, and 9 bases lay between the germline ends. CDR3 length: 14 amino acids.

This clonotype was seen only a few times. The rearrangement uses TRBV10-3 and TRBJ1-2, with TRBD1 as a possible D gene (6 bases). The V gene lost 6 bases and the J gene lost 4 bases, with 12 bases spanning the gap. The CDR3 sequence is 13 residues long. CDR1 ENHRY and CDR2 SYGVKD come from the germline V gene. The CDR3 DNA reads TGTGCCATCAGGGCCGACAGGACCTATGGCTACACCTTC. This sequence encodes CAIRADRTYGYTF.